Described below is a single T cell receptor (beta chain) sequence and its context. This sample was taken from a study of blood T cell repertoires in COVID-19. Cohort allocation depended upon clinical history that participants reported. Two negative PCRs, clearance, or symptom resolution characterized the recovered Cohort 3 donors. Original processing notes: Estimation of nucleated cell counts relied on the amplification of reference gene primers. The table came from immunoSEQ multiplex PCR; TCRdb's copy has only in-frame clones and leaves some out. V, J and clone size are those of that table, while D and trimming were read from the DNA. The sample contains over 150,000 clones, approximately 85% of which appear only once. With V trimmed by 4 bases and J by 4 bases, 14 bases remained unmatched. The CDR3 is 17 residues long. Germline-derived CDR1 and CDR2 are SNHLY and FYNNEI.

V is TRBV2 and J is TRBJ1-1, with TRBD1 matching over 8 bases. Sequences were obtained from PBMCs or T cells enriched from blood (not recorded which). The receptor's source is a man between 35 and 55 years old who had recovered from COVID-19. The CDR3 nucleotides read TGTGCCAGCAGTGCACTGGACAGGGACTTCAAGGGCACTGAAGCTTTCTTT. Translation: CASSALDRDFKGTEAFF.